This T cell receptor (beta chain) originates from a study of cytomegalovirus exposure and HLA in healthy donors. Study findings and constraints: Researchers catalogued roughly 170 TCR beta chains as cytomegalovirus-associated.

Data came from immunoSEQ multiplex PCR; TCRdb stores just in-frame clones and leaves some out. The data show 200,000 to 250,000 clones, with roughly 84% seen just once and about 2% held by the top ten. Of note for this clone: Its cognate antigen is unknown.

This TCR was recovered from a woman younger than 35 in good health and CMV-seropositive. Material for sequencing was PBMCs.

This CDR3 is CATLPGQGTHEQFF. The CDR3 bases are TGTGCCACCCTTCCGGGACAGGGGACCCATGAGCAGTTCTTC. The rearrangement links TRBV28 to TRBJ2-1; 10 nucleotides line up with TRBD1. The J segment lost 8 bases and the V segment lost 10 bases, leaving 11 bases of the junction unmatched. The CDR3 extends over 14 amino acids. Germline CDR1 reads MDHEN; CDR2 reads SYDVKM.